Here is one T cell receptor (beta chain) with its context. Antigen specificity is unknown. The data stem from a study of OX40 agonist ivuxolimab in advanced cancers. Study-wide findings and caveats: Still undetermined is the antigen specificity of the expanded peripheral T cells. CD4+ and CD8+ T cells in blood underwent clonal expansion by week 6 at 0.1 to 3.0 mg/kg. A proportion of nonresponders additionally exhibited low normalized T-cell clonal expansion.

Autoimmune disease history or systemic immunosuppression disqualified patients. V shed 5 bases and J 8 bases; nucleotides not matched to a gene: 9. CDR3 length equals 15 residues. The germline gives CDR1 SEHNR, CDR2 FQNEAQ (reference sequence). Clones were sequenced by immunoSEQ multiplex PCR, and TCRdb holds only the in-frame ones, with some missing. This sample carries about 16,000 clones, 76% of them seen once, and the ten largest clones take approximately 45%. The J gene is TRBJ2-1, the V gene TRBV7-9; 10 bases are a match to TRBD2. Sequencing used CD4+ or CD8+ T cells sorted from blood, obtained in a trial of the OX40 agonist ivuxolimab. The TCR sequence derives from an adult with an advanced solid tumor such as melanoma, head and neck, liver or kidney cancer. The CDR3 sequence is CASSRVAGGLYEQFF. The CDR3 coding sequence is TGTGCCAGCAGCCGAGTAGCGGGGGGCCTCTATGAGCAGTTCTTC. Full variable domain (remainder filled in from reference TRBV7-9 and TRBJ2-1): DTGVSQNPRHKITKRGQNVTFRCDPISEHNRLYWYRQTLGQGPEFLTYFQNEAQLEKSRLLSDRFSAERPKGSFSTLEIQRTEQGDSAMYLCASSRVAGGLYEQFFGPGTRLTVL.